This T cell receptor beta chain is drawn from a study of cytomegalovirus exposure and HLA in healthy donors (dated by TCRdb to 2015 to 2018). In the study overall: An earlier analysis of roughly 610 of the donors reported 276 Gb of sequence data and around 120 million unique TCR beta sequences obtained from about 180 million T cells. Of the 300 to 400 genotyped donors, roughly 85% fell in the genetic ancestry cluster associated with self-reported Caucasian donors. Genome-wide SNP genotypes for about 65% of the 666 donors were used in a later genetic analysis, which treated that subset as a discovery cohort. Donor age, sex, ethnicity and CMV serostatus were compiled together with the repertoire data. Approximately 310 gigabases of sequencing data and around 85 million unique TCR sequences made up an early release that covered roughly 670 HLA-typed donors. The number of donors typed differed by locus, with roughly 629-640 for A, B, C, DRB1 and DQB1, 522 for DQA1, 600 to 610 for DPA1, and approximately 470 for DPB1. Roughly 5 DR-DQ haplotypes were handled as single units for association and clustering, since linkage in the cohort was strong. Across 398 genotyped donors of the cohort, an average of about 200,000 unique TCR beta nucleotide sequences per donor were sequenced, and roughly a sixth of those sequences were non-productive. A later analysis re-examined previously published TCR beta repertoires from over 500 donors and added high-resolution HLA genotyping to investigate patterns of TCR occurrence. In an earlier analysis of a few hundred of the donors, high-throughput TCR beta sequencing was used to judge whether each TCR beta V gene segment behaved as functional or pseudogenic. HLA typing covered class I and class II loci at four-digit resolution. The later analysis used no new phenotypic data to find candidate immune exposures, relying instead on TCR beta sequences and their occurrence across donors. In addition to the first cohort of 666 subjects, a separate validation cohort of 120 different subjects was used. The aim of the study was to test whether cataloging public T cell receptors could identify signatures of past pathogen exposure. All discovery cohort repertoires had been generated using a single sequencing platform. To predict cytomegalovirus infection status, the study brought together high-throughput TCR immunosequencing, statistical association of individual TCRs with disease status, and machine learning. The study used immunosequencing to profile the T cell repertoires of about 670 subjects and linked those repertoires to cytomegalovirus serostatus. The paper as a whole reports these results and caveats: Presence/absence analyses assumed roughly uniform sequencing depth across donors, an assumption that may not hold. In a later analysis, several top co-occurrence clusters were reported to appear linked to parvovirus B19, influenza, CMV and Epstein-Barr virus. The cohort was sequenced for TCR beta chains only, and without alpha or paired-chain data the features that could be detected were limited. A later analysis associated 16,951 TCR beta sequences with specific HLA alleles at a false discovery rate of 0.05. Most TCR sequences were observed very rarely across donors, whereas some public TCRs were present in many individuals. V-gene and J-gene trimming of TCR beta chains was associated with a missense DCLRE1C variant in a later genetic analysis, and the association was replicated in an independent cohort. A cluster of highly shared sequence variants was judged likely to be a technical artifact of the sequencing pipeline. When HLA alleles, especially DR and DQ, strongly co-occurred, TCR associations were difficult to assign to individual alleles. According to a later analysis, most CMV-associated TCR beta chains appeared to be HLA-restricted, and the HLA associations seemed to be driven largely by CMV exposure. In a later analysis, HLA-associated TCR beta chains showed more clonal expansion and lower generation probabilities than non-associated chains that were equally common. According to a later genetic analysis, donors in an Asian-associated ancestry cluster had fewer N-insertions in productive TCRs than the roughly 670-donor mean. Because the 87-base-pair reads could not distinguish some IMGT-functional V segments, including TRBV6-2 and TRBV6-3, those segments were excluded. The earlier analysis of 587 of the donors excluded 15 to 20 rarely observed V segments, including chromosome 9 orphons, because counts were too low. Because some donors lacked HLA typing at each locus, the association tests relied only on the typed subset. It was suggested by the authors that the approach could potentially be generalized to other disease states and immunological phenotypes. In both the original and validation cohorts, the classifier was reported to diagnose cytomegalovirus status with high specificity and sensitivity. The study gave a list of 150 to 200 TCR beta chains associated with cytomegalovirus. A further reported finding was that TCR beta sequences accurately predicted the HLA-A and HLA-B alleles for most subjects in the first cohort. In vitro tests confirmed that three of the cytomegalovirus-associated TCR beta chains recognize cytomegalovirus antigens. A later analysis found that TCR association rates varied across HLA loci, with DRB1 alleles showing the most associated TCRs and HLA-C alleles the fewest. Linkage disequilibrium might explain the correlated functional status among segregating V segments, but an unknown experimental factor could not be ruled out. An earlier analysis of roughly 570 of the donors showed that most TCR beta V segments appeared in productive rearrangements either about 90% or about 30% of the time, which broadly matched IMGT annotations. The only immune exposure information available for the cohort was CMV serostatus.

In total, about 650 healthy bone marrow donors made up the cohort. At the time of sampling, every cohort member was nominally healthy, though immune exposures that went unrecorded were likely present. The donor tested CMV seropositive and was one of the 289 seropositive cohort members. Every donor gave a peripheral blood sample, and the peripheral blood mononuclear cells from that sample were used for TCR beta sequencing. Genomic DNA extraction from the blood cell samples was performed with the Qiagen DNeasy Blood Extraction Kit. The library was obtained by the immunoSEQ multiplex PCR assay. For the multiplex PCR, a mixture combining 60 forward primers for TCR Vbeta segments and 13 reverse primers for TCR Jbeta segments was used. Amplification of the CDR3 region of rearranged TCR beta genes was performed with a multiplex PCR assay on genomic DNA. The Illumina HiSeq System was used to sequence the amplified TCR beta libraries as 87-base-pair reads. Per the original workflow: In a later analysis, tens of millions of unique TCR beta chains were counted across the approximately 620 repertoires, and roughly 11 million of these chains were shared by at least two donors. To remove PCR and sequencing errors, raw reads were error-corrected and collapsed into unique sequences using a nearest-neighbor algorithm that merged closely related sequences. To assign V, D and J gene segments, CDR3 sequences were aligned to IMGT reference sequences. For a sequence to be retained, a match of at least six nucleotides to both a V gene segment and a J gene segment was required. A rearrangement was called productive if the CDR3 had no stop codons and remained in frame with V and J, and every other rearrangement was called non-productive. CDR3 was defined by IMGT convention, running from the second conserved V-encoded cysteine to the conserved J-encoded phenylalanine. In an earlier analysis of roughly 580 of the donors, sequences lacking an unambiguous match to a single V gene segment were excluded. In an earlier analysis of approximately 500 of the donors, a V segment was called functional when productive rearrangements were above 56.7%, and segregating when the standard deviation between donors exceeded 5%. A statistical classification framework was built for diagnosing cytomegalovirus status from the catalog of TCR beta chain sequences. In a later analysis, V and J genes were assigned by comparing TCR nucleotide sequences against IMGT/GENE-DB human TR gene sequences. The TCRdist pipeline was used in a later analysis to assign CDR3 sequences and most-parsimonious VDJ recombination scenarios. In a later analysis, each TCR beta chain was defined by its CDR3 amino acid sequence together with its V-gene family, and reads lacking a unique V-gene family were excluded. A later analysis removed roughly 590 highly shared, low-generation-probability nucleotide sequences to deal with suspected cross-contamination and a sequencing artifact. For each public chain, a later analysis derived a clonal expansion index from normalized ranks of inferred template counts within each repertoire. Generation probabilities in a later analysis came from a VDJ recombination model fitted to out-of-frame rearrangements, and those results were checked against IGoR. In a later analysis, TCR-TCR, TCR-HLA and TCR-CMV co-occurrence was scored with hypergeometric tests, and a repertoire-size bias correction was applied to TCR pairs. False discovery rates were estimated in a later analysis by permuting HLA or CMV assignments 20 times. A later analysis grouped co-occurring TCRs with DBSCAN, adding TCRdist sequence similarity when clustering within HLA-allele-positive subsets. For co-occurrence clustering, repertoires with fewer than 30,000 or more than 120,000 public chains were excluded, along with roughly five repertoires with anomalous nucleotide sharing. TCRdb provides this immuneACCESS table in a form limited to in-frame rearrangements. Some clones are lacking; in checked studies, under half of them reflect an unresolved V gene, and why the rest are absent is not known. The V and J calls and clone size come from that table; D and trimming were worked out from the DNA. Here the sample has approximately 120,000 clones; over 75% occur a single time. 10% to 15% of the sample is taken by the ten largest.

A note on this clone: Which antigen it targets is not known. One end of the junction fails to match germline, which may point to a read error.

The CDR3 starts with the cysteine, ends with the phenylalanine, and has 13 residues. Only CDR3 DNA remains: 39 bases, in frame from the first base. The germline V gene yields SGHVS for CDR1 and FQNEAQ for CDR2. The receptor was derived from a woman in her thirties or forties in good health and CMV-seropositive. The sequence joins TRBV7-8 to TRBJ1-4, with an unclear D gene assignment. Sample: PBMCs. The DNA reads as follows: TGTGCCAGCGGCTTAAGTGGAGGTGAAAAACTGTTTTTT. This codes for CASGLSGGEKLFF.